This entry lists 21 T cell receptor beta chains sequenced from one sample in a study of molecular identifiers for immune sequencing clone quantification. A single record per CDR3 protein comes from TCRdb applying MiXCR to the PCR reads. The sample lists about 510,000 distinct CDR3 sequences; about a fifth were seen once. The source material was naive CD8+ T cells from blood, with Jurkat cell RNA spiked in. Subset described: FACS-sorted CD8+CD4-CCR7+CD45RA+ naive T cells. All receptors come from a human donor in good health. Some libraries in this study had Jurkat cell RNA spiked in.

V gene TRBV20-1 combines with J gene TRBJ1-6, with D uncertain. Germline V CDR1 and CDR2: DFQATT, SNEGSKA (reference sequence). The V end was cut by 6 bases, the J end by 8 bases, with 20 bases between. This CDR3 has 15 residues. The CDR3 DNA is TGCAGTGCCCGAGTTCGGGCAGACGAGTATTCACCCCTCCACTTT. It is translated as CSARVRADEYSPLHF.

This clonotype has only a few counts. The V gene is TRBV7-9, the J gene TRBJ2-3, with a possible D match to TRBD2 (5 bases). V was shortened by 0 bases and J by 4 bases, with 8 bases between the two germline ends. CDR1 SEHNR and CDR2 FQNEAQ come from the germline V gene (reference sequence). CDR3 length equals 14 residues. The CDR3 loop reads CASSLAVLADTQYF. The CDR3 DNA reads TGTGCCAGCAGCTTAGCCGTACTAGCAGATACGCAGTATTTT.

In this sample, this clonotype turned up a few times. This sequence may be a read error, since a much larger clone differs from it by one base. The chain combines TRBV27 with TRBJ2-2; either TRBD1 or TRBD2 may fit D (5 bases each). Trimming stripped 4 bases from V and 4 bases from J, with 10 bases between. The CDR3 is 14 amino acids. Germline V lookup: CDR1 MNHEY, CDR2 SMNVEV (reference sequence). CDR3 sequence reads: CASSYGASTGELFF. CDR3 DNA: TGTGCCAGCAGTTACGGGGCAAGCACCGGGGAGCTGTTTTTT.

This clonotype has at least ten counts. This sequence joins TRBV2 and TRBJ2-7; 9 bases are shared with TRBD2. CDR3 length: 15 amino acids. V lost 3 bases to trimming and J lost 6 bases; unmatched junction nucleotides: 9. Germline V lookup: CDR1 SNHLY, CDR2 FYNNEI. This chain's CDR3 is CASSEKGLAWSEQYF. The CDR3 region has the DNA TGTGCCAGCAGTGAGAAGGGACTAGCTTGGAGCGAGCAGTACTTC.

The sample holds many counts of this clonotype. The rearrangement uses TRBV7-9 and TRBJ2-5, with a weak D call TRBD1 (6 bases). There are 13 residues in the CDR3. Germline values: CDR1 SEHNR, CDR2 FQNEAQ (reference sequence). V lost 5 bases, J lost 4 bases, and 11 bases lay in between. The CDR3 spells CASSPGAVETQYF. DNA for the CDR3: TGTGCCAGCAGCCCAGGGGCTGTAGAGACCCAGTACTTC.

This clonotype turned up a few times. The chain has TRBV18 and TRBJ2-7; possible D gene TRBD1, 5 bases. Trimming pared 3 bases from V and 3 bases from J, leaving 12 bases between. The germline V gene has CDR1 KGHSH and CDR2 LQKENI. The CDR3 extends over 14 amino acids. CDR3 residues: CASSPGLLVYEQYF. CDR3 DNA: TGTGCCAGCTCACCGGGGCTGCTTGTCTACGAGCAGTACTTC.

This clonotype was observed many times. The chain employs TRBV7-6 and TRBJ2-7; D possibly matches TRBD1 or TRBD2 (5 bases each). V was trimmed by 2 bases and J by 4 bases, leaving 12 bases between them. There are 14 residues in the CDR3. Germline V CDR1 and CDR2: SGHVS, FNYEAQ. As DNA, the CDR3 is TGTGCCAGCAGCTTAAGCCCGGGACCTTACGAGCAGTACTTC. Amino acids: CASSLSPGPYEQYF.

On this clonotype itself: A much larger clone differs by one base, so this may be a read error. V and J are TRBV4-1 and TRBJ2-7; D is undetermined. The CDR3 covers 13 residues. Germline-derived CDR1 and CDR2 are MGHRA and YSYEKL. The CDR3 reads CASGQDWSYEQYF. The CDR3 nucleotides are TGCGCCAGCGGCCAAGATTGGAGCTACGAGCAGTACTTC.

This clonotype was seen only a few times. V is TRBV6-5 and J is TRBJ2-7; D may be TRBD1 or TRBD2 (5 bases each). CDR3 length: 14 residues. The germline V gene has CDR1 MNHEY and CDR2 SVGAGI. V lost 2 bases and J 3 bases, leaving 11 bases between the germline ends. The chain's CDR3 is CASSYGGDFYEQYF. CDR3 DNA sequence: TGTGCCAGCAGTTACGGGGGAGATTTCTACGAGCAGTACTTC.

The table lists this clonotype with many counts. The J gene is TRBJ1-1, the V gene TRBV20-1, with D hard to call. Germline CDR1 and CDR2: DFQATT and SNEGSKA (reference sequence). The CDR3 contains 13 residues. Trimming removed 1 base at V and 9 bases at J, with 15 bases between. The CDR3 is CSARASEETKAFF. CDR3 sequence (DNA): TGCAGTGCTAGAGCTTCAGAAGAGACTAAAGCTTTCTTT.

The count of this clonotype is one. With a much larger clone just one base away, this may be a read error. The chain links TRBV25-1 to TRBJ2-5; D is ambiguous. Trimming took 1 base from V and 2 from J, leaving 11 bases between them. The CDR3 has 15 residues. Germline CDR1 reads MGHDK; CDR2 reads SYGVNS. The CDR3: CASSEFFRDQETQYF. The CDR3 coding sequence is TGTGCCAGCAGTGAATTCTTTAGGGATCAAGAGACCCAGTACTTC. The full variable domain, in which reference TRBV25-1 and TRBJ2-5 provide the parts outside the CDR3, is EADIYQTPRYLVIGTGKKITLECSQTMGHDKMYWYQQDPGMELHLIHYSYGVNSTEKGDLSSESTVSRIRTEHFPLTLESARPSHTSQYLCASSEFFRDQETQYFGPGTRLLVL.

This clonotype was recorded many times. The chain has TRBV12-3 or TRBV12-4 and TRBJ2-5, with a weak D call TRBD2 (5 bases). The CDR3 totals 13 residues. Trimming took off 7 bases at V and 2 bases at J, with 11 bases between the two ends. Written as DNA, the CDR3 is TGTGCCAGCACAACAGCGGAACAAGAGACCCAGTACTTC. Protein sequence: CASTTAEQETQYF.

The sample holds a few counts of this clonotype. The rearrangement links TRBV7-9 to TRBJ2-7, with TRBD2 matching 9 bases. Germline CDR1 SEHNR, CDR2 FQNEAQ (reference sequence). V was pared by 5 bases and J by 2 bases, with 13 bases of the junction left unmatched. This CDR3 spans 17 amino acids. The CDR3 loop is CASSARPIAGATYEQYF. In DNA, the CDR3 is TGTGCCAGCAGCGCACGCCCTATAGCGGGAGCGACCTACGAGCAGTACTTC. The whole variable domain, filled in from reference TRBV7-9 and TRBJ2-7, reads DTGVSQNPRHKITKRGQNVTFRCDPISEHNRLYWYRQTLGQGPEFLTYFQNEAQLEKSRLLSDRFSAERPKGSFSTLEIQRTEQGDSAMYLCASSARPIAGATYEQYFGPGTRLTVT.

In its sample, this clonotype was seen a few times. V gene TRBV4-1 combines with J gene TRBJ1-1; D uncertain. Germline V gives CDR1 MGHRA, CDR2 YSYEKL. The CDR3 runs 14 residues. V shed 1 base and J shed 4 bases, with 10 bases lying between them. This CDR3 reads CASSQGGPATEAFF. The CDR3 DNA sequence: TGCGCCAGCAGCCAAGGTGGACCCGCCACTGAAGCTTTCTTT.

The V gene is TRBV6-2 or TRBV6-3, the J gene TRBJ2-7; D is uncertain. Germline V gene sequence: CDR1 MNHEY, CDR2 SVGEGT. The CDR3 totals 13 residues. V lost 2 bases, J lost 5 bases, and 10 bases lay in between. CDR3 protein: CASSYPYSDEQYF. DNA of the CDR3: TGTGCCAGCAGTTACCCCTACTCGGACGAGCAGTACTTC.

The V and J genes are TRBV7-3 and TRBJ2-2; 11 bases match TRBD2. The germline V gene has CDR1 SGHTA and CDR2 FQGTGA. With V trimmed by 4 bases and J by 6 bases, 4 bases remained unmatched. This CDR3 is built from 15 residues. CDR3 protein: CASSYLAGGSGELFF. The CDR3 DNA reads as TGTGCCAGCAGCTATCTAGCGGGAGGATCCGGGGAGCTGTTTTTT. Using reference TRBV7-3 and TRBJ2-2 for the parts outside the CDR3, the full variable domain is GAGVSQTPSNKVTEKGKYVELRCDPISGHTALYWYRQSLGQGPEFLIYFQGTGAADDSGLPNDRFFAVRPEGSVSTLKIQRTERGDSAVYLCASSYLAGGSGELFFGEGSRLTVL.

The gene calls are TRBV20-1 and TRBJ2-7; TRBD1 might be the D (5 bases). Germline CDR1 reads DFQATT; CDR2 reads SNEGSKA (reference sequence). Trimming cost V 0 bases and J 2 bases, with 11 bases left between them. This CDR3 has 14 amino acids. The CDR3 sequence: CSARDEGVAYEQYF. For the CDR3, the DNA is TGCAGTGCTAGAGATGAAGGGGTCGCCTACGAGCAGTACTTC.

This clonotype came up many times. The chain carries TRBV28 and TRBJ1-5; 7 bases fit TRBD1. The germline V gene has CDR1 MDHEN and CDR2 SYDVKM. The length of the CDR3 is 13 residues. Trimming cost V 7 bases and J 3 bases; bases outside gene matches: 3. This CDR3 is CASTGTVNQPQHF. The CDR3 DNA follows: TGTGCCAGCACCGGGACAGTCAATCAGCCCCAGCATTTT.

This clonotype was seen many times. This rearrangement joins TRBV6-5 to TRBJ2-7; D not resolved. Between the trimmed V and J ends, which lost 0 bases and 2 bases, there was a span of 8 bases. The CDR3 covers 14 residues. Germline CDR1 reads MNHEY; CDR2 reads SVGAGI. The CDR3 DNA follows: TGTGCCAGCAGTTACTCTGGCAGTACCTACGAGCAGTACTTC. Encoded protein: CASSYSGSTYEQYF.

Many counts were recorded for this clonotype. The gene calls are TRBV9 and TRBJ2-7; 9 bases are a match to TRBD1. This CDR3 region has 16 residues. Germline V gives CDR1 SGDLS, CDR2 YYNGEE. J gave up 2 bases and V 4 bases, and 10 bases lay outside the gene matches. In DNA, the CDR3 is TGTGCCAGCAGCCCTCAGCCGGGACAGGGTCCCTACGAGCAGTACTTC. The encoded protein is CASSPQPGQGPYEQYF.

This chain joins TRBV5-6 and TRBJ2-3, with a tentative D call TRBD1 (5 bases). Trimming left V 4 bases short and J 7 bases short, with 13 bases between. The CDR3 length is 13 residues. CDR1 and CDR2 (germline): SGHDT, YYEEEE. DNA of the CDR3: TGTGCCAGCAGCGCTGACAGTTCGAATACGCAGTATTTT. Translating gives CASSADSSNTQYF.